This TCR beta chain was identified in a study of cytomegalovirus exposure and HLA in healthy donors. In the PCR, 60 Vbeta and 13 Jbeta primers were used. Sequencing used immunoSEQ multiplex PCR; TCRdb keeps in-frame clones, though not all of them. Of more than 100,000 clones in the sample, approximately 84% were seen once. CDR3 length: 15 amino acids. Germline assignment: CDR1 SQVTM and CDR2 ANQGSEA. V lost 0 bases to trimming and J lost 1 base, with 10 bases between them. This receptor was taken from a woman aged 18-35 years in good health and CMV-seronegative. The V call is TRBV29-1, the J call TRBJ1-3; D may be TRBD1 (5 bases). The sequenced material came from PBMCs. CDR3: CSVEDSNRSGNTIYF. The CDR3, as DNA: TGCAGCGTTGAAGATTCAAACAGGTCTGGAAACACCATATATTTT.